The rows below give T cell receptor beta chains drawn from one sample of a study of blood T cell repertoires in COVID-19. Method: immunoSEQ multiplex PCR; TCRdb's copy keeps in-frame clones and lacks some. The data show approximately 290,000 clones, 80% to 85% seen once. The sequenced material came from peripheral blood. All receptors derive from a person aged 70 to 85 with COVID-19, enrolled during active disease. The CDR3 runs from the conserved cysteine through the conserved F or W. The D gene is left open where the match is weak. Size is stated for part of the rows, as once, few or many counts, or as a class when the clone is expanded.

v_gene: TRBV6-5; abundance: once; d_gene: TRBD1; j_gene: TRBJ1-1; CDR3nt: TGTGCCAGCAGAGGGGACAGGGGTGAAGCTTTCTTT; CDR3aa: CASRGDRGEAFF
v_gene: TRBV27; abundance: NA; d_gene: TRBD2; j_gene: TRBJ2-7; CDR3nt: TGTGCCAGCAGTTTCTCGACTAGCGGGACCGGGGAGCAGTACTTC; CDR3aa: CASSFSTSGTGEQYF
v_gene: TRBV7-2; abundance: NA; d_gene: TRBD2; j_gene: TRBJ2-1; CDR3nt: TGTGCCAGCAGCTCGAGACTAGCGGGGGGCCCAAACAATGAGCAGTTCTTC; CDR3aa: CASSSRLAGGPNNEQFF
v_gene: TRBV4-2; abundance: NA; d_gene: NA; j_gene: TRBJ1-5; CDR3nt: TGTGCCAGCAGCCAAGAGGGAGGCAATCAGCCCCAGCATTTT; CDR3aa: CASSQEGGNQPQHF
v_gene: TRBV14; abundance: few; d_gene: TRBD2; j_gene: TRBJ2-7; CDR3nt: TGTGCCAGCAGCCTACTAGCGGGAGGTTCCTACGAGCAGTACTTC; CDR3aa: CASSLLAGGSYEQYF
v_gene: TRBV10-3; abundance: NA; d_gene: NA; j_gene: TRBJ1-1; CDR3nt: TGTGCCATCAGTGGGCGGTACACTGAAGCTTTCTTT; CDR3aa: CAISGRYTEAFF
v_gene: TRBV9; abundance: NA; d_gene: NA; j_gene: TRBJ1-1; CDR3nt: TGTGCCAGCAGCCCCCGGCCCCAGGTCGGAGAAGCTTTCTTT; CDR3aa: CASSPRPQVGEAFF
v_gene: TRBV7-3; abundance: NA; d_gene: TRBD1; j_gene: TRBJ2-5; CDR3nt: TGTGCCAGCAGCTTAGGTGGGACAGAACAAGAGACCCAGTACTTC; CDR3aa: CASSLGGTEQETQYF
v_gene: TRBV7-2; abundance: few; d_gene: NA; j_gene: TRBJ2-2; CDR3nt: TGTGCCAGCAGCTTAGGGCAGGGGACCGGGGAGCTGTTTTTT; CDR3aa: CASSLGQGTGELFF
v_gene: TRBV7-3; abundance: NA; d_gene: TRBD2; j_gene: TRBJ2-1; CDR3nt: TGTGCCAGCAGCGTGGGACTAGCGGGAGGAGTGGGTGAGCAGTTCTTC; CDR3aa: CASSVGLAGGVGEQFF
v_gene: TRBV6-2/TRBV6-3; abundance: NA; d_gene: NA; j_gene: TRBJ2-1; CDR3nt: TGTGCCAGCAGTTTGCTGAACACGGGGTGGAATGAGCAGTTCTTC; CDR3aa: CASSLLNTGWNEQFF
v_gene: TRBV18; abundance: NA; d_gene: NA; j_gene: TRBJ1-1; CDR3nt: TGTGCCAGCTCACCACGAGGGGGTTCGGACACTGAAGCTTTCTTT; CDR3aa: CASSPRGGSDTEAFF
v_gene: TRBV12-3/TRBV12-4; abundance: NA; d_gene: NA; j_gene: TRBJ1-1; CDR3nt: TGTGCCAGCAGGTCTCTAGCGGGCACTGAAGCTTTCTTT; CDR3aa: CASRSLAGTEAFF
v_gene: TRBV9; abundance: NA; d_gene: NA; j_gene: TRBJ2-7; CDR3nt: TGTGCCAGCAGCGTAGCCGCAGGGGTCGGTTACGAGCAGTACTTC; CDR3aa: CASSVAAGVGYEQYF
v_gene: TRBV4-3; abundance: NA; d_gene: NA; j_gene: TRBJ2-2; CDR3nt: TGCGCCAGCAGTCAAGGGCCTCGCGGGGAGCTGTTTTTT; CDR3aa: CASSQGPRGELFF
v_gene: TRBV5-6; abundance: once; d_gene: NA; j_gene: TRBJ2-1; CDR3nt: TGTGCCAGCAGCACGAACAGGGTATTGTCCTACAATGAGCAGTTCTTC; CDR3aa: CASSTNRVLSYNEQFF
v_gene: TRBV27; abundance: NA; d_gene: NA; j_gene: TRBJ2-7; CDR3nt: TGTGCCAGCAGTTTAGCGGGCAGTCCCTACGAGCAGTACTTC; CDR3aa: CASSLAGSPYEQYF
v_gene: TRBV7-3; abundance: once; d_gene: TRBD2; j_gene: TRBJ2-2; CDR3nt: TGTGCCAGCAGCCGGACTAGCCCCGGGGAGCTGTTTTTT; CDR3aa: CASSRTSPGELFF
v_gene: TRBV3-1/TRBV3-2; abundance: once; d_gene: NA; j_gene: TRBJ2-7; CDR3nt: TGTGCCAGCAGCCAAGGACTACCGCGGCCCAGCGGTCGACAATACGAGCAGTACTTC; CDR3aa: CASSQGLPRPSGRQYEQYF
v_gene: TRBV18; abundance: NA; d_gene: NA; j_gene: TRBJ2-7; CDR3nt: TGTGCCAGCCCTGCGGACTGCGCCCGTCGGCAGTACTTC; CDR3aa: CASPADCARRQYF
v_gene: TRBV5-4; abundance: NA; d_gene: TRBD1; j_gene: TRBJ2-4; CDR3nt: TGTGCCAGCACCGGGACAGAAGAAAACATTCAGTACTTC; CDR3aa: CASTGTEENIQYF
v_gene: TRBV4-1; abundance: NA; d_gene: NA; j_gene: TRBJ2-1; CDR3nt: TGCGCCAGCAGCCAGTCACCAGGGGTTTATGGGAATGAGCAGTTCTTC; CDR3aa: CASSQSPGVYGNEQFF
v_gene: TRBV4-3; abundance: NA; d_gene: NA; j_gene: TRBJ2-1; CDR3nt: TGCGCCAGCAGCCATGGTACAGGGTATGAGCAGTTCTTC; CDR3aa: CASSHGTGYEQFF
v_gene: TRBV7-2; abundance: NA; d_gene: TRBD2; j_gene: TRBJ2-1; CDR3nt: TGTGCCAGCAGCTTATTGTTTCCGGGGACTAGCGGGGGGGCTGAGCAGTTCTTC; CDR3aa: CASSLLFPGTSGGAEQFF
v_gene: TRBV28; abundance: few; d_gene: NA; j_gene: TRBJ1-5; CDR3nt: TGTGCCAGCAGAAGGGGCCTTACTCCTCGTAGCAATCAGCCCCAGCATTTT; CDR3aa: CASRRGLTPRSNQPQHF
v_gene: TRBV28; abundance: NA; d_gene: TRBD1; j_gene: TRBJ1-6; CDR3nt: TGTGCCAGCAGACGGACAGGGAATAATTCACCCCTCCACTTT; CDR3aa: CASRRTGNNSPLHF
v_gene: TRBV4-3; abundance: NA; d_gene: NA; j_gene: TRBJ1-3; CDR3nt: TGCGCCAGCAGCCAAACAGGCAGCTCTGGAAACACCATATATTTT; CDR3aa: CASSQTGSSGNTIYF
v_gene: TRBV4-2; abundance: NA; d_gene: TRBD2; j_gene: TRBJ2-3; CDR3nt: TGTGCCAGCAGCCAAGGGGGGGGTAGCACAGATACGCAGTATTTT; CDR3aa: CASSQGGGSTDTQYF
v_gene: TRBV7-9; abundance: NA; d_gene: NA; j_gene: TRBJ2-1; CDR3nt: TGTGCCAGCACCACTGGAGGGAGCTCCTACAATGAGCAGTTCTTC; CDR3aa: CASTTGGSSYNEQFF
v_gene: TRBV19; abundance: NA; d_gene: TRBD1; j_gene: TRBJ1-1; CDR3nt: TGTGCCACTTACAGGGGGCCCGCCGGCGAAGCTTTCTTT; CDR3aa: CATYRGPAGEAFF
v_gene: TRBV6-5; abundance: few; d_gene: NA; j_gene: TRBJ1-3; CDR3nt: TGTGCCAGTTTTGGACGGGAAATCTCTGGAAACACCATATATTTT; CDR3aa: CASFGREISGNTIYF
v_gene: TRBV19; abundance: NA; d_gene: NA; j_gene: TRBJ2-2; CDR3nt: TGTGCCAGTAGTATAGGACAGGGAGGCGGGGAGCTGTTTTTT; CDR3aa: CASSIGQGGGELFF
v_gene: TRBV5-1; abundance: NA; d_gene: NA; j_gene: TRBJ2-7; CDR3nt: TGCGCCAGCAGCACCGGACAGTTCGGCTACGAGCAGTACTTC; CDR3aa: CASSTGQFGYEQYF
v_gene: TRBV6-2/TRBV6-3; abundance: NA; d_gene: TRBD2; j_gene: TRBJ2-5; CDR3nt: TGTGCCAGCAGTTACCGTTCGACTAGCGGGGAGACCCAGTACTTC; CDR3aa: CASSYRSTSGETQYF
v_gene: TRBV19; abundance: NA; d_gene: NA; j_gene: TRBJ1-2; CDR3nt: TGTGCCAGTAGTATAGATGGGACATTACAATATGGCTACACCTTC; CDR3aa: CASSIDGTLQYGYTF
v_gene: TRBV7-2; abundance: NA; d_gene: TRBD1; j_gene: TRBJ2-2; CDR3nt: TGTGCCAGCAGCAAAGAGGGACAGGTTGAGCCCGGGGAGCTGTTTTTT; CDR3aa: CASSKEGQVEPGELFF
v_gene: TRBV7-2; abundance: NA; d_gene: TRBD2; j_gene: TRBJ2-5; CDR3nt: TGTGCCAGCAGCTTAGGCGGGAGCCCCAAGGTGGGGACCCAGTACTTC; CDR3aa: CASSLGGSPKVGTQYF
v_gene: TRBV14; abundance: NA; d_gene: NA; j_gene: TRBJ1-3; CDR3nt: TGTGCCAGCAGCCAAGTTTCAGGTCTGCGCGGAAACACCATATATTTT; CDR3aa: CASSQVSGLRGNTIYF
v_gene: TRBV7-3; abundance: NA; d_gene: TRBD1; j_gene: TRBJ1-2; CDR3nt: TGTGCCAGCAGCTTAGGGCCCGGGACAGGCGCTGGCTACACCTTC; CDR3aa: CASSLGPGTGAGYTF
v_gene: TRBV5-1; abundance: NA; d_gene: NA; j_gene: TRBJ1-1; CDR3nt: TGCGCCAGCAGCTACGACGGACAAGACACTGAAGCTTTCTTT; CDR3aa: CASSYDGQDTEAFF
v_gene: TRBV28; abundance: NA; d_gene: NA; j_gene: TRBJ1-4; CDR3nt: TGTGCCAGCAGTTTAATGGGCCATCCTGAAAAACTGTTTTTT; CDR3aa: CASSLMGHPEKLFF
v_gene: TRBV30; abundance: NA; d_gene: TRBD1; j_gene: TRBJ1-6; CDR3nt: TGTGCCTGGAGAATAGACAGGGGAGGCTTTGGCTCACCCCTCCACTTT; CDR3aa: CAWRIDRGGFGSPLHF
v_gene: TRBV6-6; abundance: NA; d_gene: NA; j_gene: TRBJ2-1; CDR3nt: TGTGCCAGCAGATATGACAGCTCCTACAATGAGCAGTTCTTC; CDR3aa: CASRYDSSYNEQFF
v_gene: TRBV6-5; abundance: few; d_gene: TRBD1; j_gene: TRBJ1-2; CDR3nt: TGTGCCAGCAGCTCCACGACAGGGACCTATGGCTACACCTTC; CDR3aa: CASSSTTGTYGYTF
v_gene: TRBV5-4; abundance: NA; d_gene: TRBD1; j_gene: TRBJ1-2; CDR3nt: TGTGCCAGCAGCCTCGGGACAGGGGGTTTAGCTAACTATGGCTACACCTTC; CDR3aa: CASSLGTGGLANYGYTF
v_gene: TRBV5-1; abundance: NA; d_gene: NA; j_gene: TRBJ1-2; CDR3nt: TGCGCCAGCAGCCCGATGAGGGCTGGCAGGGGTAACGGCTACACCTTC; CDR3aa: CASSPMRAGRGNGYTF
v_gene: TRBV14; abundance: NA; d_gene: NA; j_gene: TRBJ2-2; CDR3nt: TGTGCCAGCAGCCAGACCCAGGGCCTGGAGCTGTTTTTT; CDR3aa: CASSQTQGLELFF
v_gene: TRBV23-1; abundance: NA; d_gene: TRBD1; j_gene: TRBJ2-1; CDR3nt: TGCGCCAGCAGTCAAACCGGGACAGACAACAATGAGCAGTTCTTC; CDR3aa: CASSQTGTDNNEQFF
v_gene: TRBV30; abundance: NA; d_gene: NA; j_gene: TRBJ2-7; CDR3nt: TGTGCCTGGAGCGATACCAGGGTCCAGTACTTC; CDR3aa: CAWSDTRVQYF
v_gene: TRBV19; abundance: NA; d_gene: TRBD2; j_gene: TRBJ2-3; CDR3nt: TGTGCCAGTAGTATATTGGGGGGACTAGTATCCGATACGCAGTATTTT; CDR3aa: CASSILGGLVSDTQYF
v_gene: TRBV28; abundance: NA; d_gene: NA; j_gene: TRBJ1-5; CDR3nt: TGTGCCGGGGGGAGTGGCCACTACGATCAGCCCCAGCATTTT; CDR3aa: CAGGSGHYDQPQHF
v_gene: TRBV6-7; abundance: NA; d_gene: TRBD1; j_gene: TRBJ2-5; CDR3nt: TGTGCCAGCAGTTCCCACCCCATCGATCGGGACAGGGGGCAAGAGACCCAGTACTTC; CDR3aa: CASSSHPIDRDRGQETQYF
v_gene: TRBV19; abundance: few; d_gene: NA; j_gene: TRBJ1-5; CDR3nt: TGTGCCAGTAGTATTACAAGACAGAGCAATCAGCCCCAGCATTTT; CDR3aa: CASSITRQSNQPQHF
v_gene: TRBV14; abundance: few; d_gene: NA; j_gene: TRBJ2-7; CDR3nt: TGTGCCAGCAGCCAAGGCCGGGAGCAGTACTTC; CDR3aa: CASSQGREQYF
v_gene: TRBV5-8; abundance: NA; d_gene: NA; j_gene: TRBJ1-2; CDR3nt: TGTGCCAGCAGCTTTGGGGGGTTCCTTTCTGGCTACACCTTC; CDR3aa: CASSFGGFLSGYTF
v_gene: TRBV12-5; abundance: NA; d_gene: NA; j_gene: TRBJ2-1; CDR3nt: TGTGCTAGTGGGGCGGGACAGTCCTACAATGAGCAGTTCTTC; CDR3aa: CASGAGQSYNEQFF
v_gene: TRBV7-9; abundance: NA; d_gene: NA; j_gene: TRBJ2-5; CDR3nt: TGTGCCAGCAGCTCACGGACGGGGACTGAAGAGACCCAGTACTTC; CDR3aa: CASSSRTGTEETQYF
v_gene: TRBV9; abundance: NA; d_gene: TRBD1; j_gene: TRBJ2-3; CDR3nt: TGTGCCAGCAGCGAACAGGGGGTGTATAGTTCAGATACGCAGTATTTT; CDR3aa: CASSEQGVYSSDTQYF
v_gene: TRBV19; abundance: NA; d_gene: NA; j_gene: TRBJ1-3; CDR3nt: TGTGCCAGTAGTATGAGCCCCGAACGGGGAAACACCATATATTTT; CDR3aa: CASSMSPERGNTIYF
v_gene: TRBV2; abundance: NA; d_gene: TRBD2; j_gene: TRBJ2-3; CDR3nt: TGTGCCAGCAGGGGGACTAGCGGGTGGGGTACAGATACGCAGTATTTT; CDR3aa: CASRGTSGWGTDTQYF